The present entry profiles one T cell receptor beta chain with its context. The sample belongs to a study of T cells after somatic rescue of genetic block. Using immunoSEQ multiplex PCR, the repertoire was profiled, and TCRdb retains in-frame clones only, with some absent. The sample lists over 8,000 clones; 65% to 90% were seen once. The CDR3 consists of 14 residues. The V gene end was trimmed by 0 bases and the J gene end by 7 bases; junction bases not matched to a gene: 6. Germline CDR1 reads SEHNR; CDR2 reads FQNEAQ (reference sequence). This chain uses TRBV7-9 with TRBJ2-7; TRBD2 matches at 7 bases. Sequenced input: peripheral blood mononuclear cells (PBMCs). The sequence came from a boy between 10 and 17 years old. CDR3: CASSLAGGLGEQYF. DNA for the CDR3: TGTGCCAGCAGCTTAGCGGGAGGGCTAGGAGAGCAGTACTTC. Looking up the rest from reference TRBV7-9 and TRBJ2-7 gives the full variable domain: DTGVSQNPRHKITKRGQNVTFRCDPISEHNRLYWYRQTLGQGPEFLTYFQNEAQLEKSRLLSDRFSAERPKGSFSTLEIQRTEQGDSAMYLCASSLAGGLGEQYFGPGTRLTVT.